This is a list of T cell receptor beta chains from one sample in a study of human T cells and chemical hapten exposure. TCRdb re-derived calls from the RACE reads in MiXCR, one entry per CDR3 protein. The table records around 110,000 distinct CDR3 sequences, 9% to 15% of them present only once. This material consisted of whole blood, taken in connection with sensitization to the hapten diphenylcyclopropenone (DPC). Receptor source: a woman aged 45-65 years with alopecia areata. Some clones in this sample may be carry-over from other donors' samples. CDR3s include the opening cysteine and the closing phenylalanine or tryptophan. D genes are given only for firm matches. Clone size is stated in some rows and not others, as once, few, many or a class when expanded.

cdr3_length	v_call	j_call	d_call	clone_size	cdr3_aa	cdr3_nt
12	TRBV20-1	TRBJ1-1	.	.	CSAAAANTEAFF	TGCAGTGCCGCGGCCGCGAACACTGAAGCTTTCTTT
15	TRBV5-1	TRBJ2-1	TRBD2	few	CASSFLSGGAVEQFF	TGCGCCAGCAGCTTCCTCAGCGGGGGGGCTGTTGAGCAGTTCTTC
13	TRBV20-1	TRBJ2-3	.	few	CSASKRAPDTQYF	TGCAGTGCTAGTAAACGGGCTCCAGATACGCAGTATTTT
15	TRBV7-2	TRBJ2-5	.	.	CASSRRAEPQETQYF	TGTGCCAGCAGCAGACGAGCGGAACCGCAAGAGACCCAGTACTTC
14	TRBV10-1	TRBJ2-7	TRBD2	.	CASTPGGPAYEQYF	TGCGCCAGCACCCCGGGGGGTCCAGCCTACGAGCAGTACTTC
20	TRBV7-6	TRBJ1-1	TRBD1	few	CASSTHSSRQGEYVDTEAFF	TGTGCCAGCAGCACCCATTCTAGTAGGCAGGGGGAGTACGTGGACACTGAAGCTTTCTTT
16	TRBV18	TRBJ1-1	.	many	CASSPPGASRNTEAFF	TGTGCCAGCTCACCGCCGGGGGCCTCGCGGAACACTGAAGCTTTCTTT
16	TRBV7-2	TRBJ2-7	.	many	CASSSPGTLGGYEQYF	TGTGCCAGCAGCTCGCCCGGGACACTGGGAGGCTACGAGCAGTACTTC
14	TRBV7-2	TRBJ1-5	.	.	CASSLGSPGQPQHF	TGTGCCAGCAGCTTGGGGAGTCCCGGTCAGCCCCAGCATTTT
14	TRBV5-6	TRBJ2-7	TRBD1	few	CASSRQGVAYEQYF	TGTGCCAGCTCGCGGCAGGGGGTGGCCTACGAGCAGTACTTC
15	TRBV19	TRBJ2-2	.	.	CASSMGVGNTGELFF	TGTGCCAGTAGTATGGGTGTAGGGAACACCGGGGAGCTGTTTTTT
12	TRBV7-9	TRBJ2-1	.	.	CASSLSTGTAFF	TGTGCCAGCAGCTTAAGTACGGGAACCGCGTTCTTC
18	TRBV9	TRBJ1-6	.	.	CASSDRDNSLSYNSPLHF	TGTGCCAGCAGCGACCGGGACAACTCCCTCTCCTATAATTCACCCCTCCACTTT
14	TRBV6-5	TRBJ1-2	.	few	CASSWSQPNYGYTF	TGTGCCAGCAGTTGGTCACAGCCCAACTATGGCTACACCTTC
14	TRBV19	TRBJ2-5	TRBD2	few	CATRGSGSVETQYF	TGTGCCACCCGGGGTAGCGGGAGTGTGGAGACCCAGTACTTC
13	TRBV4-2	TRBJ2-2	.	few	CASSQASLGELFF	TGTGCCAGCAGCCAGGCCTCCCTAGGGGAGCTGTTTTTT
15	TRBV6-5	TRBJ1-2	TRBD1	.	CASSYSETGGNGYTF	TGTGCCAGCAGTTACTCCGAGACAGGGGGCAACGGCTACACCTTC
15	TRBV5-1	TRBJ1-1	.	once	CASSHLKGTHTEAFF	TGCGCCAGCAGCCACTTAAAGGGGACCCACACTGAAGCTTTCTTT
16	TRBV7-9	TRBJ2-7	.	few	CASSPPRQLLSYEQYF	TGTGCCAGCAGCCCTCCCCGACAGCTACTCTCCTACGAGCAGTACTTC
14	TRBV9	TRBJ2-6	.	.	CASSVTDGANVLTF	TGTGCCAGCAGCGTGACAGATGGGGCCAACGTCCTGACTTTC
14	TRBV5-1	TRBJ2-1	.	.	CASSLLPNGNEQFF	TGCGCCAGCAGCTTGCTTCCCAATGGCAATGAGCAGTTCTTC
14	TRBV28	TRBJ1-6	.	.	CASRTPPYNSPLHF	TGTGCCAGCAGGACGCCTCCCTATAATTCACCCCTCCACTTT